This TCR beta chain was recorded in a study of CD8 T cells in ankylosing spondylitis. The study's findings and limits: Earlier literature documents some of the motif variants in reactive arthritis synovial fluid and blood. Blood from ankylosing spondylitis patients appeared to carry a characteristic roughly 8-variant TCR beta motif.

As the method for making TCR beta libraries, quantitative 5'-RACE with molecular barcodes was used. Each CDR3 protein gets one entry after TCRdb re-called the 5' RACE reads with MiXCR. This sample has under 950,000 distinct CDR3 sequences, with over 15% found just once. Germline lookup yields CDR1 SGHRS and CDR2 YFSETQ. This CDR3 comprises 15 residues. The ends lost 4 bases at V and 4 bases at J; junction bases unmatched: 9. Points on this clonotype: The antigen remains undetermined.

This TCR derives from a male donor with ankylosing spondylitis. The V call is TRBV5-1, the J call TRBJ1-1; 8 bases fit TRBD1. Sequences were obtained from blood, either unsorted or a sorted T cell fraction (not recorded which). CDR3 residues: CASSRQGIDFTEAFF. The CDR3 nucleotides are TGCGCCAGCAGCCGACAGGGGATTGATTTCACTGAAGCTTTCTTT.